This T cell receptor (beta chain) was captured in a study of T cell repertoires in cytomegalovirus infection. Looking at the study overall: Evidence of both CMV infection and a matching HLA type came from public TCR beta signatures.

Study findings and constraints: Cumulative frequency (of public TCR beta family members) identified carriers of CMV plus the relevant HLA. Dominating the ex vivo response were TCR beta clonotypes that were CMV-specific and HLA-C-restricted.

This clonotype was observed at least ten times. The antigen remains unidentified. TCRdb called the reads again in MiXCR, with one record for every CDR3 protein. The repertoire holds fewer than 550,000 distinct CDR3 sequences, with approximately 11% as singletons. Trimming at V came to 7 bases and at J to 1 base, leaving 4 bases not matched to a gene. Germline values: CDR1 SNHLY, CDR2 FYNNEI. This CDR3 region has 15 residues. The sequencing input was PBMCs. The receptor's source is a human donor in good health (CMV status not recorded). Some clones in this sample may be carry-over from other donors' samples. This chain joins TRBV2 and TRBJ2-2; TRBD2 matches 9 bases. DNA for the CDR3: TGTGCCAGCACCTTGACTAGCGGGAACACCGGGGAGCTGTTTTTT. This sequence encodes CASTLTSGNTGELFF.